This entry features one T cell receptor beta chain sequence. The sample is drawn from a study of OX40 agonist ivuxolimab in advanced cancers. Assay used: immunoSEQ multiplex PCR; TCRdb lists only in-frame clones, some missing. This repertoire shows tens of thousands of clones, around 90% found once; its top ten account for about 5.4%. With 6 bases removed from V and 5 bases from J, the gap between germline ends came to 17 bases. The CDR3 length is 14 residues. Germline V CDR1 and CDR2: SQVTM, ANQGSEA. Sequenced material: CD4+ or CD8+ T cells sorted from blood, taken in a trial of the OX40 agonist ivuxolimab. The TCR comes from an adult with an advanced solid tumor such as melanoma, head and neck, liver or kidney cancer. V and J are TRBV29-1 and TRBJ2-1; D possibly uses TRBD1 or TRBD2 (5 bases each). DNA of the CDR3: TGCAGCGTACGACTCGGGGCCCCCAACAATGAGCAGTTCTTC. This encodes CSVRLGAPNNEQFF.